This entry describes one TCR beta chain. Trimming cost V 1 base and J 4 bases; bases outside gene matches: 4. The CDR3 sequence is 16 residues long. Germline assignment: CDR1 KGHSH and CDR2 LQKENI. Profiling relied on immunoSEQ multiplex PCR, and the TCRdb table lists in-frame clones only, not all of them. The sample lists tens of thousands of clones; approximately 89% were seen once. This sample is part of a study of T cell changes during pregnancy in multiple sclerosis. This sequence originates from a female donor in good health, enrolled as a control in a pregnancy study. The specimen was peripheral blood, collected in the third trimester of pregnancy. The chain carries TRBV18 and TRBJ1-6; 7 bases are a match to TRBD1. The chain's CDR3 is CASSPQGAGYNSPLHF. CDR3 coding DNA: TGTGCCAGCTCACCACAGGGGGCAGGTTATAATTCACCCCTCCACTTT.